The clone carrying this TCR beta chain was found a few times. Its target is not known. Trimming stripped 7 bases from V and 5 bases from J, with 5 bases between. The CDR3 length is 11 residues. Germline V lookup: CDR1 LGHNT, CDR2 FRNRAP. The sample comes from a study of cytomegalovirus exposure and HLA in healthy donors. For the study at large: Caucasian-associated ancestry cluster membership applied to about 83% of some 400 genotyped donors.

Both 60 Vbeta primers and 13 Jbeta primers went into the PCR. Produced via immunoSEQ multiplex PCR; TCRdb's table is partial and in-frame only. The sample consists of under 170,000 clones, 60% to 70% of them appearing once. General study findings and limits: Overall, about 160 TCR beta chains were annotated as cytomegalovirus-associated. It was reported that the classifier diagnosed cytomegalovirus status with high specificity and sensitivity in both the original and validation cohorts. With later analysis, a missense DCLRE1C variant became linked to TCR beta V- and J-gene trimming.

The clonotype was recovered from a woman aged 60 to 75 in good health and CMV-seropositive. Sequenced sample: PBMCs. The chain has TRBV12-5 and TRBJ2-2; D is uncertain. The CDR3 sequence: CASANTGELFF. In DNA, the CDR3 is TGTGCTAGTGCCAATACCGGGGAGCTGTTTTTT.